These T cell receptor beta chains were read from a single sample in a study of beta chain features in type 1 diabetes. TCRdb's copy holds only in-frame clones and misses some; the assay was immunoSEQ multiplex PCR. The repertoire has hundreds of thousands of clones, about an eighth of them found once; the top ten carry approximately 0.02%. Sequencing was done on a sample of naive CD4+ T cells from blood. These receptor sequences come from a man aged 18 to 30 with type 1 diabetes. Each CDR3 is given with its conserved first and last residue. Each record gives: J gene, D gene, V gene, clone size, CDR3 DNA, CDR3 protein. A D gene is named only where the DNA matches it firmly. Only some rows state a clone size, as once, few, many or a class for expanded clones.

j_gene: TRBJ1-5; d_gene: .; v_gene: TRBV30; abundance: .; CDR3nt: TGTGCCTGGAGTTTAGATGGCAATCAGCCCCAGCATTTT; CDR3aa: CAWSLDGNQPQHF
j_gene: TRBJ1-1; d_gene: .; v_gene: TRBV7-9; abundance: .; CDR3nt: TGTGCCAGCAGCTTAGCAGGGAGGACTGAAGCTTTCTTT; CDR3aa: CASSLAGRTEAFF
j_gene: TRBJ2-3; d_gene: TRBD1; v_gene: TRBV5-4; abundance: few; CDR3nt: TGTGCCAGCAGCCCGGGACAGGGTGGGACAGATACGCAGTATTTT; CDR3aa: CASSPGQGGTDTQYF
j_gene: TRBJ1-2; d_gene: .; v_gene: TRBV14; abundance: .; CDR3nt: TGTGCCAGCAGCCAAACGACAGCTAACTATGGCTACACCTTC; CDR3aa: CASSQTTANYGYTF
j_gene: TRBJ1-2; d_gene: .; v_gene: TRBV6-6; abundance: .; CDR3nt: TGTGCCAGCTCCCACGAGGGATTTGCCAACTATGGCTACACCTTC; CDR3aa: CASSHEGFANYGYTF
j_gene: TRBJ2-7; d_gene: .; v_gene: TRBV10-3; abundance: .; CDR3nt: TGTGCCACCAAACAGGGCATATCCTACGAGCAGTACTTC; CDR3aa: CATKQGISYEQYF
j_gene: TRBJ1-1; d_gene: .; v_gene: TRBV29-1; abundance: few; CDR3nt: TGCAGCGTTGAATGGAGTCTGGCTGAAGCTTTCTTT; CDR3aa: CSVEWSLAEAFF
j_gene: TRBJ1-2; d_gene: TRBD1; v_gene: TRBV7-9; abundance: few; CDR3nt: TGTGCCAGCAGCTTCCCCGGTGGTACAGGGGACTATGGCTACACCTTC; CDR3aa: CASSFPGGTGDYGYTF
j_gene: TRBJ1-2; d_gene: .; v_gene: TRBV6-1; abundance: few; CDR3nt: TGTGCTCCCCGGGGGAGCTATGGCTACACCTTC; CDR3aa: CAPRGSYGYTF
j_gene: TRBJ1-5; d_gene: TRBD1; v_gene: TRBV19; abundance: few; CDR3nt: TGTGCCAGTAGTACAGGGGACAGCTTCTATCAGCCCCAGCATTTT; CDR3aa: CASSTGDSFYQPQHF
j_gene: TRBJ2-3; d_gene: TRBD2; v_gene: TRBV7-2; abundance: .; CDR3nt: TGTGCCAGCAGCTTCGGGGGGGCAGATACGCAGTATTTT; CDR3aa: CASSFGGADTQYF
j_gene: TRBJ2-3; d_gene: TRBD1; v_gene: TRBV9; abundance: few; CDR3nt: TGTGCCAGCAGCCGTCCGGGACAGGGGGTCCCCGATACGCAGTATTTT; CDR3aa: CASSRPGQGVPDTQYF
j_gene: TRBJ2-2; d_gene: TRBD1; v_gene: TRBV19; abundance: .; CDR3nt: TGTGCCAGTAGTAAGGGGGACAGCCATCCCGGGGAGCTGTTTTTT; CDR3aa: CASSKGDSHPGELFF
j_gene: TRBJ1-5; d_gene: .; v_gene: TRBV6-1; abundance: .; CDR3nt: TGTGCCAGCAGCCAAGCGGGGTGGGGCAATCAGCCCCAGCATTTT; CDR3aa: CASSQAGWGNQPQHF
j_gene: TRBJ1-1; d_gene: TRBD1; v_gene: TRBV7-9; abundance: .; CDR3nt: TGTGCCAGCAGCTTATTGACAGGGAGTACTGAAGCTTTCTTT; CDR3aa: CASSLLTGSTEAFF
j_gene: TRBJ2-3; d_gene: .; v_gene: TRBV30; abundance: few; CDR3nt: TGTGCCTGGAGTGCCCTAGGGTGGGGCACAGATACGCAGTATTTT; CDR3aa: CAWSALGWGTDTQYF
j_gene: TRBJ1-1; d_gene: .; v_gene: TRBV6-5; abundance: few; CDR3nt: TGTGCCAGCGTCCTTGGGGGCACTGAAGCTTTCTTT; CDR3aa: CASVLGGTEAFF
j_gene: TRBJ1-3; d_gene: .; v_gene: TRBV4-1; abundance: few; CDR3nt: TGCGCCAGCAGCCCTCGCCAGGGTTCTGGAAACACCATATATTTT; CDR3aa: CASSPRQGSGNTIYF
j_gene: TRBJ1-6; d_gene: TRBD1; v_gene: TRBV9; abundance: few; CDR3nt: TGTGCCAGCGGGACAGATTCACCCCTCCACTTT; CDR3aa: CASGTDSPLHF
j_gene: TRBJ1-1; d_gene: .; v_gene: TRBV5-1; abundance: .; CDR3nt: TGCGCCAGCAGCCTAACAGTTATGAACACTGAAGCTTTCTTT; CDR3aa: CASSLTVMNTEAFF